Following are 26 T cell receptor beta chains from one sample sequenced in a study of cytomegalovirus exposure and HLA in healthy donors. The PCR contained 60 Vbeta and 13 Jbeta primers. The table came from immunoSEQ multiplex PCR; TCRdb's copy has only in-frame clones and leaves some out. The sample totals 45,000 to 55,000 clones. Material: PBMCs. The receptors come from a woman aged 45-65 years in good health and CMV-seropositive.

The CDR3 region is CASSQITGASAYEQYF. CDR3 DNA: TGTGCCAGCAGCCAAATTACAGGGGCCAGCGCCTACGAGCAGTACTTC. This chain uses TRBV4-2 with TRBJ2-7, with TRBD1 matching 7 bases. J lost 2 bases, V lost 2 bases, and 9 bases had no gene match. The germline gives CDR1 LGHNA, CDR2 YNFKEQ. The CDR3 consists of 16 residues.

The V gene is TRBV9, the J gene TRBJ2-5, with 9 positions matching TRBD2. The junction had 4 bases not matched to a gene; V was cut back by 3 bases and J by 7 bases. This CDR3 spans 13 amino acids. In germline, CDR1 is SGDLS, CDR2 YYNGEE. CDR3 DNA sequence: TGTGCCAGCAGCGAGAGGCGGGAGGGGACCCAGTACTTC. Translation gives CASSERREGTQYF.

The chain links TRBV30 to TRBJ1-4; unclear D gene. The ends were cut back, 2 bases at V and 1 base at J, with 11 bases in the middle. Germline values: CDR1 GTSNPN, CDR2 SVGIG (reference sequence). The CDR3 sequence is 15 residues long. The CDR3 is CAWSPGSVTNEKLFF. In nucleotides, the CDR3 is TGTGCCTGGAGTCCCGGGAGCGTAACTAATGAAAAACTGTTTTTT.

The chain couples TRBV5-1 to TRBJ1-3, with no clear D. The CDR3 extends over 14 amino acids. The germline gives CDR1 SGHRS, CDR2 YFSETQ. The V gene lost 0 bases and the J gene lost 2 bases, with 6 bases spanning the gap. CDR3 sequence (DNA): TGCGCCAGCAGCTTGGGGAGGGCTGGAAACACCATATATTTT. It specifies CASSLGRAGNTIYF.

The chain has TRBV4-1 and TRBJ1-5; D remains unclear. The V gene's germline CDR1 is MGHRA and CDR2 YSYEKL. The CDR3 covers 15 residues. The V end was cut by 0 bases, the J end by 4 bases, with 10 bases between. CDR3 sequence reads: CASSQEAGGNQPQHF. Written as DNA, the CDR3 is TGCGCCAGCAGCCAAGAGGCAGGCGGGAATCAGCCCCAGCATTTT.

This CDR3 is CASSYSHREYEQYF. The CDR3 bases are TGTGCCAGCAGTTATTCTCACAGGGAATACGAGCAGTACTTC. This chain uses TRBV6-6 with TRBJ2-7; D is perhaps TRBD1 (6 bases). Trimming left V 3 bases short and J 4 bases short, with 13 bases between. The germline CDR1 and CDR2 sequences are MNHNY and SVGAGI (reference sequence). This CDR3 is built from 14 residues.

The CDR3 DNA reads TGTGCCTGGAGATCGGGGGGGCCGTACAATGAGCAGTTCTTC. Protein: CAWRSGGPYNEQFF. The rearrangement links TRBV30 to TRBJ2-1, with 8 bases fitting TRBD2. The J segment lost 4 bases and the V segment lost 3 bases, leaving 5 bases of the junction unmatched. CDR3 length equals 14 residues. Germline V gene data show CDR1 as GTSNPN and CDR2 as SVGIG (reference sequence).

The chain combines TRBV9 with TRBJ2-7; tentative D call: TRBD1 (6 bases). The CDR3 spans 13 residues. With 4 bases removed from V and 4 bases from J, the gap between germline ends came to 12 bases. Germline V gene sequence: CDR1 SGDLS, CDR2 YYNGEE. CDR3 sequence reads: CASSSKQGYEQYF. CDR3 bases: TGTGCCAGCAGCTCAAAACAGGGTTACGAGCAGTACTTC.

V gene TRBV5-4 combines with J gene TRBJ2-3, with 9 bases identical to TRBD2. V shed 0 bases and J 0 bases; nucleotides not matched to a gene: 5. Per germline, CDR1 SGHNT and CDR2 YYREEE (reference sequence). This CDR3 has 17 residues. The CDR3 spells CASSLALAGASTDTQYF. In DNA, the CDR3 is TGTGCCAGCAGCTTGGCATTAGCGGGGGCAAGCACAGATACGCAGTATTTT.

The gene calls are TRBV6-6 and TRBJ2-7; 7 positions match TRBD1. J was trimmed by 1 base and V by 6 bases; bases with no gene match: 6. Germline loops: CDR1 MNHNY, CDR2 SVGAGI (reference sequence). CDR3 length: 14 residues. This CDR3 is CASRFGQASYEQYF. The CDR3 bases are TGTGCCAGCAGATTTGGACAGGCTTCCTACGAGCAGTACTTC.

The chain carries TRBV10-1 and TRBJ1-2, with D possibly TRBD1 on 5 matching bases. The CDR3 has 14 amino acids. CDR1 WNHNN and CDR2 SYGVQD come from the germline V gene (reference sequence). The V end lost 0 bases, the J end lost 7 bases, and 12 bases lay between the germline ends. The CDR3 protein is CASSESGRVAGYTF. DNA for the CDR3: TGCGCCAGCAGTGAGTCCGGCAGGGTGGCTGGCTACACCTTC.

This sequence joins TRBV25-1 and TRBJ1-4; D call uncertain. Germline assignment: CDR1 MGHDK and CDR2 SYGVNS. The CDR3 has 11 amino acids. The V end lost 5 bases, the J end lost 8 bases, and 6 bases lay between the germline ends. The CDR3 bases are TGTGCCAGCAGTCGACAAGAAAAACTGTTTTTT. Translated, it gives CASSRQEKLFF.

Concerning this clone: A read error may account for a junction end that differs from germline. This same CDR3 is encoded by further DNA sequences in the sample. This rearrangement joins TRBV6-1 to TRBJ2-7; D is possibly TRBD1 (5 bases). The CDR3 has 15 residues. CDR1 and CDR2 (germline): MNHNS, SASEGT. CDR3 coding DNA: TGCGCCAGCAGTGAAGCCACGGGCCAGGGCTACGAGCAGTACTTC. This encodes CASSEATGQGYEQYF.

V is TRBV28 and J is TRBJ2-7; TRBD1 aligns across 12 bases. CDR1 and CDR2 from the germline V gene are MDHEN and SYDVKM. V shed 5 bases and J 5 bases; nucleotides not matched to a gene: 10. This CDR3 spans 16 amino acids. The CDR3 coding sequence is TGTGCCAGCAGTCCACCCCAGGGACAGGGGGCCGACGAGCAGTACTTC. Protein product: CASSPPQGQGADEQYF.

The V gene is TRBV30, the J gene TRBJ1-1, with D perhaps TRBD1 (6 bases). There are 13 residues in the CDR3. The V gene lost 0 bases and the J gene lost 5 bases, with 10 bases spanning the gap. Germline loops: CDR1 GTSNPN, CDR2 SVGIG (reference sequence). The DNA for the CDR3 is TGTGCCTGGAGTGTACTAACAGGGACTGAAGCTTTCTTT. This encodes CAWSVLTGTEAFF.

This rearrangement joins TRBV5-1 to TRBJ2-2, with D possibly being TRBD2 (6 bases). In germline, CDR1 is SGHRS, CDR2 YFSETQ. V lost 7 bases, J lost 5 bases, and 12 bases lay in between. The CDR3 extends over 13 amino acids. The CDR3 reads CASGREVTGELFF. In DNA, the CDR3 is TGCGCCAGCGGTAGGGAGGTGACCGGGGAGCTGTTTTTT.

The rearrangement joins TRBV5-5 to TRBJ1-5; TRBD1 matches at 7 bases. CDR1 and CDR2 from the germline V gene are SGHKS and YYEKEE (reference sequence). CDR3 length: 14 amino acids. The ends lost 1 base at V and 4 bases at J; junction bases unmatched: 2. In DNA, the CDR3 is TGTGCCAGCAGCTTGACAGGGGTAAATCAGCCCCAGCATTTT. This gives the protein CASSLTGVNQPQHF.

The CDR3: CAWSKTGGSYEQYF. The CDR3 region has the DNA TGTGCCTGGAGTAAAACTGGGGGGTCCTACGAGCAGTACTTC. The genes are TRBV30 and TRBJ2-7; TRBD2 is a possible D gene (6 bases). Germline V CDR1 and CDR2: GTSNPN, SVGIG (reference sequence). V was shortened by 2 bases and J by 1 base, with 12 bases between the two germline ends. The CDR3 spans 14 residues.

The genes are TRBV18 and TRBJ2-7; TRBD1 matches 10 bases. The length of the CDR3 is 14 residues. After removal of 5 bases from V and 6 bases from J, the junction contained 7 bases not matched to a gene. The germline CDR1 and CDR2 sequences are KGHSH and LQKENI. The DNA for the CDR3 is TGTGCCAGCTCATCCAGACAGGGGGCGGCCGAGCAGTACTTC. Amino acid sequence: CASSSRQGAAEQYF.

The chain employs TRBV30 and TRBJ2-1; a weak D match, TRBD2 (5 bases). The CDR3 is 13 amino acids. V shed 0 bases and J shed 4 bases, with 7 bases lying between them. Germline V CDR1 and CDR2: GTSNPN, SVGIG (reference sequence). The DNA of the CDR3 is TGTGCCTGGAGTGTACGGAGGTACAATGAGCAGTTCTTC. Protein product: CAWSVRRYNEQFF.

The CDR3 reads CASSQDSELAVVYEQYF. The CDR3 bases are TGCGCCAGCAGCCAAGATTCCGAGCTAGCGGTTGTCTACGAGCAGTACTTC. J is TRBJ2-7 and V is TRBV4-1; 7 positions agree with TRBD2. Germline loops: CDR1 MGHRA, CDR2 YSYEKL. Germline trimming cut 0 bases from V and 3 bases from J; bases unmatched to any gene: 11. This CDR3 spans 17 amino acids.

CDR3: CASSPEGLNTEAFF. CDR3 nucleotide sequence: TGCGCCAGCAGCCCGGAGGGGTTGAACACTGAAGCTTTCTTT. The rearrangement links TRBV5-1 to TRBJ1-1, with D possibly being TRBD1 (5 bases). The CDR3 sequence is 14 residues long. Germline V gene data show CDR1 as SGHRS and CDR2 as YFSETQ. Deletions cut 4 bases from V and 0 bases from J, with 10 bases between. Full variable domain (remainder filled in from reference TRBV5-1 and TRBJ1-1): KAGVTQTPRYLIKTRGQQVTLSCSPISGHRSVSWYQQTPGQGLQFLFEYFSETQRNKGNFPGRFSGRQFSNSRSEMNVSTLELGDSALYLCASSPEGLNTEAFFGQGTRLTVV.

The V gene is TRBV6-5, the J gene TRBJ2-1; a weak D match, TRBD2 (5 bases). V was clipped by 0 bases and J by 5 bases, with 11 bases between them. From germline, CDR1 is MNHEY and CDR2 SVGAGI. CDR3 length: 15 residues. CDR3 nucleotide sequence: TGTGCCAGCAGTTACTCCAGGAGGTCCGACAATGAGCAGTTCTTC. Translating it yields CASSYSRRSDNEQFF.

This chain connects TRBV2 to TRBJ2-7, with D possibly being TRBD1 (6 bases). The CDR3 totals 17 residues. V was pared by 3 bases and J by 1 base, with 19 bases between. Germline V gene sequence: CDR1 SNHLY, CDR2 FYNNEI. The CDR3 spells CASSELSNRVVSYEQYF. DNA for the CDR3: TGTGCCAGCAGTGAGTTATCCAACAGGGTAGTTTCCTACGAGCAGTACTTC. Together with reference TRBV2 and TRBJ2-7, the CDR3 gives the full variable domain: EPEVTQTPSHQVTQMGQEVILRCVPISNHLYFYWYRQILGQKVEFLVSFYNNEISEKSEIFDDQFSVERPDGSNFTLKIRSTKLEDSAMYFCASSELSNRVVSYEQYFGPGTRLTVT.

The chain carries TRBV7-2 and TRBJ1-2; perhaps TRBD1 as D (5 bases). Trimming stripped 5 bases from V and 8 bases from J, with 12 bases between. Per germline, CDR1 SGHTA and CDR2 FQGNSA. The CDR3 consists of 12 residues. The CDR3 coding sequence is TGTGCCAGCAGCCCCGGCCAGGGAGGCTACACCTTC. Translating it yields CASSPGQGGYTF.

The chain recombines TRBV7-2 with TRBJ2-1; TRBD2 agrees at 8 bases. Germline-derived CDR1 and CDR2 are SGHTA and FQGNSA. J gave up 8 bases and V 3 bases, and 6 bases lay outside the gene matches. This CDR3 spans 14 amino acids. The CDR3 spells CASSLGTSLDEQFF. The CDR3 coding sequence is TGTGCCAGCAGCTTGGGGACTAGTCTCGATGAGCAGTTCTTC.